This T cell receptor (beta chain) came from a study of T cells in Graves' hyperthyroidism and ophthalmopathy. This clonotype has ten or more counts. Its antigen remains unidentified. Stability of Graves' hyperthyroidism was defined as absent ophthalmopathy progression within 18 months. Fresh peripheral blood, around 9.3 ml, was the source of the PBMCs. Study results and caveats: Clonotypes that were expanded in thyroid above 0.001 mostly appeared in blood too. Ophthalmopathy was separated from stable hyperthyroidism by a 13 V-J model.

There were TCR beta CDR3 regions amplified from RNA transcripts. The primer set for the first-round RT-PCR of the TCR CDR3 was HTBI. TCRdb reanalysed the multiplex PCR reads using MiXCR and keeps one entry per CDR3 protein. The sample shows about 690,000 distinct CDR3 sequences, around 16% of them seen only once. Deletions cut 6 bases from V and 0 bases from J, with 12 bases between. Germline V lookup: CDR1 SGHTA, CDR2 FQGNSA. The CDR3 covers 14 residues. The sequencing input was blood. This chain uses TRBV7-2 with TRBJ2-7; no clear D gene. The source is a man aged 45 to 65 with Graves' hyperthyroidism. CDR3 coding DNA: TGTGCCAGCAGAAGAGGACGGAGCTCCTACGAGCAGTACTTC. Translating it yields CASRRGRSSYEQYF.